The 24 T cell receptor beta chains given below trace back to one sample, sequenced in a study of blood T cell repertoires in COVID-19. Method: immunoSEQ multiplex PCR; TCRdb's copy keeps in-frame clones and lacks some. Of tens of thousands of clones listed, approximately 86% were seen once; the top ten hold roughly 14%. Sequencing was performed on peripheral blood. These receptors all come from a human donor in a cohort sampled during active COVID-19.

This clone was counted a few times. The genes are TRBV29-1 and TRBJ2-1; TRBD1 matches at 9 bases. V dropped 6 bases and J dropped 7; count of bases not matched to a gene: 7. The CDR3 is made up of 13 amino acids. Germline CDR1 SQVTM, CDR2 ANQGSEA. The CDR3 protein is CSVEGQGWNEQFF. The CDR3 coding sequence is TGCAGCGTAGAGGGACAGGGCTGGAATGAGCAGTTCTTC.

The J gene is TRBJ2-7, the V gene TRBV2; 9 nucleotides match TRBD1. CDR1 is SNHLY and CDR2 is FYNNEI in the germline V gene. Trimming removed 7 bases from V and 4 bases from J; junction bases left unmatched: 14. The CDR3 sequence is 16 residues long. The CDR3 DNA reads TGTGCCAGCAACCCCCTTTTGACAGGGGGATCGTACGAGCAGTACTTC. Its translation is CASNPLLTGGSYEQYF.

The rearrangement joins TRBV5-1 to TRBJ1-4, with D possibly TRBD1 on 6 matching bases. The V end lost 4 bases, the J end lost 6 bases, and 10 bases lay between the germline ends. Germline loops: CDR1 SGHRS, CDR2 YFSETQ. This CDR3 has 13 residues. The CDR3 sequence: CASSGDIDEKLFF. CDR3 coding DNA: TGCGCCAGCAGCGGGGACATAGATGAAAAACTGTTTTTT.

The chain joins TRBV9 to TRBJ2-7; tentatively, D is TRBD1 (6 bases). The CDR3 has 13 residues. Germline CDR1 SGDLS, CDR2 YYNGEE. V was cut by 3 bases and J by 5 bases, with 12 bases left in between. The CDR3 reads CASSDNTGNEQYF. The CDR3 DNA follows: TGTGCCAGCAGCGACAACACAGGGAACGAGCAGTACTTC.

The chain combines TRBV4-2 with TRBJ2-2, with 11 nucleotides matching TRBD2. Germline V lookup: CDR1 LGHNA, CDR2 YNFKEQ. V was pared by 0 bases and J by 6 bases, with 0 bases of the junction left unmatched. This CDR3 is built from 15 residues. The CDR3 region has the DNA TGTGCCAGCAGCCAAGAACTAGCGGGAGCCGGGGAGCTGTTTTTT. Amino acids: CASSQELAGAGELFF.

The CDR3 here is CASRNQVDTQYF. The CDR3 region has the DNA TGTGCCAGCAGGAACCAGGTTGATACGCAGTATTTT. The rearrangement links TRBV6-5 to TRBJ2-3; no clear D. The CDR3 covers 12 residues. Trimming removed 6 bases at V and 6 bases at J, with 10 bases between. Germline lookup yields CDR1 MNHEY and CDR2 SVGAGI.

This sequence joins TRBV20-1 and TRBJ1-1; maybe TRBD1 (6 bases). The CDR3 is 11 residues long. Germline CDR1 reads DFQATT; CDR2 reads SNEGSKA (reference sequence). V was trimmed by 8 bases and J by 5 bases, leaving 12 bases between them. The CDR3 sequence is CSSYRDTEAFF. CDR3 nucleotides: TGCAGTTCCTACAGGGATACTGAAGCTTTCTTT.

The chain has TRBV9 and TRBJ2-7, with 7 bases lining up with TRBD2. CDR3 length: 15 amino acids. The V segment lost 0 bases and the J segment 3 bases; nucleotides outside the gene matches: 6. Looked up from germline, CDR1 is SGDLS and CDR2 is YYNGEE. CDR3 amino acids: CASSVDLGRGYEQYF. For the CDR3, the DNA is TGTGCCAGCAGCGTAGACCTGGGGAGGGGCTACGAGCAGTACTTC. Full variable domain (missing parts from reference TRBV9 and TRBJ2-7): DSGVTQTPKHLITATGQRVTLRCSPRSGDLSVYWYQQSLDQGLQFLIQYYNGEERAKGNILERFSAQQFPDLHSELNLSSLELGDSALYFCASSVDLGRGYEQYFGPGTRLTVT.

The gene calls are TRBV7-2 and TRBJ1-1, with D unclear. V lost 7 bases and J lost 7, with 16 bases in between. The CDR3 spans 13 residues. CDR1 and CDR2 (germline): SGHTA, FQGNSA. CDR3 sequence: CASTFSGGNEAFF. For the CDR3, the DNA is TGTGCCAGCACCTTCAGCGGCGGGAATGAAGCTTTCTTT.

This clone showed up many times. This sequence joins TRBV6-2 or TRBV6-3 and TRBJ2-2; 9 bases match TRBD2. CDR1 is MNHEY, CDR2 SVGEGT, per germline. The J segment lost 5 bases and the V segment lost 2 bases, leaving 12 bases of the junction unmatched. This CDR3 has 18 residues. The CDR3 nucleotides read TGTGCCAGCAGTTACCGTGGGCTAGCGGGAATCAAAACCGGGGAGCTGTTTTTT. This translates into CASSYRGLAGIKTGELFF.

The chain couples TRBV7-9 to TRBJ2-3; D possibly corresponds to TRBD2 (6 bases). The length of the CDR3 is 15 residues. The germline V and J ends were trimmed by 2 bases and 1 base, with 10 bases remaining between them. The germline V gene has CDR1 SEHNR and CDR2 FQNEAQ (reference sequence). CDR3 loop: CASSLRWEGTDTQYF. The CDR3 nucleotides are TGTGCCAGCAGCTTAAGGTGGGAGGGCACAGATACGCAGTATTTT.

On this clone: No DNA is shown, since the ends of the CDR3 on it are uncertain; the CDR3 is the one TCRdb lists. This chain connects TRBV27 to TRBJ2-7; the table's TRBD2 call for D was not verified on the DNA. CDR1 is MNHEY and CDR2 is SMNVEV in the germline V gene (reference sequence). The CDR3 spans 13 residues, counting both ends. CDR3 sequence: CASSFGSGSSKYF.

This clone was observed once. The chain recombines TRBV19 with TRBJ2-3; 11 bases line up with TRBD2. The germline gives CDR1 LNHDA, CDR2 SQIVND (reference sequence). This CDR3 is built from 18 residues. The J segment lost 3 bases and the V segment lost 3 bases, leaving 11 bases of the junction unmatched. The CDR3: CASSIDFGASGRTDTQYF. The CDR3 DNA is TGTGCCAGTAGTATCGACTTCGGGGCTAGCGGGAGGACAGATACGCAGTATTTT.

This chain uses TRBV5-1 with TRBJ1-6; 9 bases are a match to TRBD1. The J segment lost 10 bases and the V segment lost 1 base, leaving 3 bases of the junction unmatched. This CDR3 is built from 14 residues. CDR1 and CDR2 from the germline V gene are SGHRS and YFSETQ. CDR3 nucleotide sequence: TGCGCCAGCAGCTTGACAGGGGGCGGGTCACCCCTCCACTTT. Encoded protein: CASSLTGGGSPLHF.

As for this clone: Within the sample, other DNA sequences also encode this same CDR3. The CDR3 reads CASSLSSGSGNEQFF. CDR3 nucleotide sequence: TGTGCCAGCAGTTTATCGAGCGGGAGTGGGAATGAGCAGTTCTTC. V gene TRBV27 combines with J gene TRBJ2-1; 8 nucleotides line up with TRBD2. Trimming took 0 bases from V and 7 from J; bases not matched to a gene: 5. CDR3 length: 15 amino acids. Germline V CDR1 and CDR2: MNHEY, SMNVEV (reference sequence).

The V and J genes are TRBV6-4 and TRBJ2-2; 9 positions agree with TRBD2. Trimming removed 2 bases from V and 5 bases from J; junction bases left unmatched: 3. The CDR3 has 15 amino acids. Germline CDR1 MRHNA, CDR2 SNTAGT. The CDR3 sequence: CASSDKRGETGELFF. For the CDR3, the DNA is TGTGCCAGCAGTGACAAGCGGGGGGAGACCGGGGAGCTGTTTTTT.

The CDR3 sequence: CASQGSGANVLTF. CDR3 sequence (DNA): TGTGCCAGCCAGGGTTCTGGGGCCAACGTCCTGACTTTC. The gene calls are TRBV27 and TRBJ2-6; TRBD1 is a possible D gene (5 bases). The CDR3 contains 13 residues. Germline loops: CDR1 MNHEY, CDR2 SMNVEV (reference sequence). V lost 8 bases and J 1 base, leaving 6 bases between the germline ends.

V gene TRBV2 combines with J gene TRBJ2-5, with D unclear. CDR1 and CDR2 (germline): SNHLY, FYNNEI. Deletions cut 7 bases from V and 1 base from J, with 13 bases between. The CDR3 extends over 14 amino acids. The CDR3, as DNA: TGTGCCAGCACTCCCTCGTCCGTCCAAGAGACCCAGTACTTC. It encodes CASTPSSVQETQYF.

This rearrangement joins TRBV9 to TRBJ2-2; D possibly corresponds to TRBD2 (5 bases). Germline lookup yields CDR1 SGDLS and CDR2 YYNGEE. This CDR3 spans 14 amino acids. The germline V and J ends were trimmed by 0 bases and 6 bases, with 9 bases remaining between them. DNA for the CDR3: TGTGCCAGCAGCGTAGCTCCCGGGGCCGGGGAGCTGTTTTTT. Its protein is CASSVAPGAGELFF.

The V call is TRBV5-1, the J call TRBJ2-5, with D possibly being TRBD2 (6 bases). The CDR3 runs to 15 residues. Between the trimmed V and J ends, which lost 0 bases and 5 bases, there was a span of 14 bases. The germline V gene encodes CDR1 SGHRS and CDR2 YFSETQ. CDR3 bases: TGCGCCAGCAGCTTGGACGGGCTGGAGGGGGAGACCCAGTACTTC. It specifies CASSLDGLEGETQYF.

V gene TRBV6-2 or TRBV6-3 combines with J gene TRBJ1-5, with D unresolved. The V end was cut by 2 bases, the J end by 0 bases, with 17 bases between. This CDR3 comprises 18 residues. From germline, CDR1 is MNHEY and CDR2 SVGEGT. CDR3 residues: CASSYPQEERFSNQPQHF. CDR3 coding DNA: TGTGCCAGCAGTTACCCCCAGGAGGAGCGCTTTAGCAATCAGCCCCAGCATTTT.

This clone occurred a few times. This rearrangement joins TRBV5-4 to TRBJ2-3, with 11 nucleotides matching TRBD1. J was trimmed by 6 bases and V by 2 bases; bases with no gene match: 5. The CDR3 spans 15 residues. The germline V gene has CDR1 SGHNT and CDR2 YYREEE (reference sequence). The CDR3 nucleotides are TGTGCCAGCAGCTTAGGACAGGGGGCTCTGGATACGCAGTATTTT. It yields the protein CASSLGQGALDTQYF. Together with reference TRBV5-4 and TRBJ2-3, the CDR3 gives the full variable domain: ETGVTQSPTHLIKTRGQQVTLRCSSQSGHNTVSWYQQALGQGPQFIFQYYREEENGRGNFPPRFSGLQFPNYSSELNVNALELDDSALYLCASSLGQGALDTQYFGPGTRLTVL.

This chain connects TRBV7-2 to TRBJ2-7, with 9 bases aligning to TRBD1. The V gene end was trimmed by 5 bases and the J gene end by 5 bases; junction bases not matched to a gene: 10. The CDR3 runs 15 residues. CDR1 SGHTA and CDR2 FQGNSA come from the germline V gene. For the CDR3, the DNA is TGTGCCAGCAGCAGAACCGGGACAGGGCGTCACGAGCAGTACTTC. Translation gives CASSRTGTGRHEQYF. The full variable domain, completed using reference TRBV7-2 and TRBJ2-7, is GAGVSQSPSNKVTEKGKDVELRCDPISGHTALYWYRQSLGQGLEFLIYFQGNSAPDKSGLPSDRFSAERTGGSVSTLTIQRTQQEDSAVYLCASSRTGTGRHEQYFGPGTRLTVT.

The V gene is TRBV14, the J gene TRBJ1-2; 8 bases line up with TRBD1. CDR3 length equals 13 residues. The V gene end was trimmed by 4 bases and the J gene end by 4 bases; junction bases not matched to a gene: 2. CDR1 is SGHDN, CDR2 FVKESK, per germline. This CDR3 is CASSPDRGYGYTF. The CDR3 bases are TGTGCCAGCAGCCCCGACAGGGGCTATGGCTACACCTTC.